The table lists the clone carrying this T cell receptor beta chain with a few counts. Antigen unknown. Sequencing libraries for TCR beta were prepared with iRepertoire HTBI primers and Arm-PCR of CDR3 regions. TCRdb re-analysed the multiplex PCR reads in MiXCR, keeping a single row per CDR3 protein. The sample holds approximately 350,000 distinct CDR3 sequences, roughly 10% seen once. V trimming: 5 bases; J trimming: 2 bases; junction bases outside the gene matches: 2. There are 15 residues in the CDR3. The germline gives CDR1 MRHNA, CDR2 SNTAGT. The data stem from a study of regulatory T cells in long-lasting Graves disease. Study-wide background: Antithyroid drug use was under 3 months in newly diagnosed Graves' patients.

Regarding the study as a whole: Relative to new patients (around 1,000), persistent patients exhibited greater sharing of public clonotypes (approximately 2,700). Persistent disease exhibited a predilection for TRBV28, TRBJ1-2 and TRBJ2-5.

Described time point: newly diagnosed GD, antithyroid drugs for less than 3 months. Isolated PBMC RNA provided the starting material for the TCR library. These data also featured in a second study, about T cells in Graves' hyperthyroidism and ophthalmopathy.

This clonotype was sampled from a woman aged 18-29 years with Graves disease. This sample comprised peripheral blood mononuclear cells (PBMCs), obtained at new diagnosis, from a patient treated with antithyroid drugs. The chain joins TRBV6-4 to TRBJ2-3; 12 positions match TRBD2. CDR3 sequence: CASSSSGGATDTQYF. In DNA, the CDR3 is TGTGCCAGCAGTTCTAGCGGGGGGGCCACAGATACGCAGTATTTT.